This T cell receptor beta chain was identified during a study of T cell repertoires in cytomegalovirus infection. TCRdb recomputed calls from the reads with MiXCR, one row per CDR3 protein. This sample carries 40,000 to 55,000 distinct CDR3 sequences, about a fifth of them seen once, and the ten largest clones take 85% to 90%. Notes on this clonotype: Its antigen is not identified. One end of the junction does not line up with germline, which may come from a read error.

This clonotype originated in a human donor in good health (CMV status not recorded). Some clones in this sample may be carry-over from other donors' samples. Sequencing used CD8+ T cells from cultured PBMCs, obtained from culture after CMV antigen stimulation.

CDR3 amino acids: CVSSRGAREQFF. The CDR3 DNA is TGTGTCAGCAGTCGAGGGGCTCGGGAGCAGTTCTTC. The gene calls are TRBV7-8 and TRBJ2-1; tentatively, D is TRBD1 or TRBD2 (5 bases each). The germline gives CDR1 SGHVS, CDR2 FQNEAQ. The CDR3 is made up of 12 amino acids.